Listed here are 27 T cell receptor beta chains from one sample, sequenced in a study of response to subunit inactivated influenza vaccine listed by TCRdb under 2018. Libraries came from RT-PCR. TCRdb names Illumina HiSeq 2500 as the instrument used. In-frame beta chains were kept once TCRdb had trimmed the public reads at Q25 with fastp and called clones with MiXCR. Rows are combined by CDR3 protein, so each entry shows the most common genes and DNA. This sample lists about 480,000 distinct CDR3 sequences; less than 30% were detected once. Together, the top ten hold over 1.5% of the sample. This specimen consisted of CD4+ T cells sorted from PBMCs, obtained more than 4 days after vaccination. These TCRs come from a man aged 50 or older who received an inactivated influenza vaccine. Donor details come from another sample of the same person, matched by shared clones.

The CDR3 sequence: CASSFRSGSAQTDTQYF. CDR3 sequence (DNA): TGTGCCAGCAGTTTCCGGTCTGGTAGCGCCCAAACAGATACGCAGTATTTT. The chain carries TRBV27 and TRBJ2-3, with D possibly TRBD2 on 5 matching bases. Germline V gives CDR1 MNHEY, CDR2 SMNVEV (reference sequence). The CDR3 has 17 amino acids. V lost 3 bases and J 3 bases, leaving 19 bases between the germline ends.

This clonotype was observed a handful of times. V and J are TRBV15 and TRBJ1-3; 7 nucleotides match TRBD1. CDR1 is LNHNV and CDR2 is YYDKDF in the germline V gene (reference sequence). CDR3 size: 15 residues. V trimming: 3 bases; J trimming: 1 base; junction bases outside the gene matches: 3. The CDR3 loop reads CATSRTGTSGNTIYF. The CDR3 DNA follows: TGTGCCACCAGCAGGACAGGGACTTCTGGAAACACCATATATTTT.

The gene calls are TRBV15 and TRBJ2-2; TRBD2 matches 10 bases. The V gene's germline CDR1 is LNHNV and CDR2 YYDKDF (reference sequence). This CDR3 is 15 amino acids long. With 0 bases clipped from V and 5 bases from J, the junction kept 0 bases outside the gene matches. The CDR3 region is CATSRELAGTGELFF. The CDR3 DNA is TGTGCCACCAGCAGAGAACTAGCGGGGACCGGGGAGCTGTTTTTT.

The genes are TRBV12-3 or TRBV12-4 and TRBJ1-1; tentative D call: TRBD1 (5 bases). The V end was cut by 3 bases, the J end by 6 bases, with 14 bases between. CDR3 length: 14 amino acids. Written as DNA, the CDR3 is TGTGCCAGCAGTTTCGACAGTTTTCGGTCTGAAGCTTTCTTT. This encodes CASSFDSFRSEAFF.

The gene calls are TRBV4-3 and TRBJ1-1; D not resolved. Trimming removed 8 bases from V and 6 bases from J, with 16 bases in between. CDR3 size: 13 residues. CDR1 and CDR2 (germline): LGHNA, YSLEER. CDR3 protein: CASGSQTGAEAFF. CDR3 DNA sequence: TGCGCCAGCGGGTCCCAGACGGGTGCTGAAGCTTTCTTT.

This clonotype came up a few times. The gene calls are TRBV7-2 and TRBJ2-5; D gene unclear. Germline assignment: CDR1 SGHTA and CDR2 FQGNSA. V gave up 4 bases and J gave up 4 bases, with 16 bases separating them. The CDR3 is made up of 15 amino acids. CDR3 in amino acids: CASSSYDLLAETQYF. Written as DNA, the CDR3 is TGTGCCAGCAGCTCCTACGACTTGTTAGCAGAGACCCAGTACTTC.

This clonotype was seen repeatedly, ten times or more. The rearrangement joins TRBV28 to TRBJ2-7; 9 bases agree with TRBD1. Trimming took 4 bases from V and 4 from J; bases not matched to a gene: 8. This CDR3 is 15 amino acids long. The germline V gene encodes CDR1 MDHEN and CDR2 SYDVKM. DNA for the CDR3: TGTGCCAGCAGTTCCCCGGGACAGGGAAGGTACGAGCAGTACTTC. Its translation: CASSSPGQGRYEQYF.

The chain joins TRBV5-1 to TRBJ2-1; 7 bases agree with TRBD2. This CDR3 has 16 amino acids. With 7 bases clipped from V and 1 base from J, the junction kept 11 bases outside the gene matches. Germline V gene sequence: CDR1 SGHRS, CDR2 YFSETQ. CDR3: CASRGVVGGSYNEQFF. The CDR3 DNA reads TGCGCCAGCCGCGGAGTGGTGGGAGGGTCCTACAATGAGCAGTTCTTC.

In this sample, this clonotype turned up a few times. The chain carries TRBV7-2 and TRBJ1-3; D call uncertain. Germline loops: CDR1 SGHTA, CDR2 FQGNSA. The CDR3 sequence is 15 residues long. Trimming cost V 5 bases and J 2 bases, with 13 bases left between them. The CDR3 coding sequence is TGTGCCAGCAGCCCCTCCTATGGGGCTGGAAACACCATATATTTT. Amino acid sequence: CASSPSYGAGNTIYF.

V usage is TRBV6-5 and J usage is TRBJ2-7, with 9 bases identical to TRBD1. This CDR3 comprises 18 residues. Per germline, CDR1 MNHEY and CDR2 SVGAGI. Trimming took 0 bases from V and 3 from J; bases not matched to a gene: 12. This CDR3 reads CASSYSVLGTGQIYEQYF. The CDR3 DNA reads TGTGCCAGCAGTTACTCCGTCCTCGGGACAGGGCAGATCTACGAGCAGTACTTC.

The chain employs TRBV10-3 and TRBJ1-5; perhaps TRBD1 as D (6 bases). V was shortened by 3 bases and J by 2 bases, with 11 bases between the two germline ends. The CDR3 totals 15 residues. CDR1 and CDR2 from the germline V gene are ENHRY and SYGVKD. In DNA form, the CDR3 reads TGTGCCATCAGTGATCAGGGGCGAGGCAATCAGCCCCAGCATTTT. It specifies CAISDQGRGNQPQHF.

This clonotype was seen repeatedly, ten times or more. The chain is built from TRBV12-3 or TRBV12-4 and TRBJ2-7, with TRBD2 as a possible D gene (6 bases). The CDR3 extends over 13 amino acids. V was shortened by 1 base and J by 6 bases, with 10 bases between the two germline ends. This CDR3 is CASSLVGGLEQYF. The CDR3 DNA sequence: TGTGCCAGCAGTTTAGTCGGAGGGCTCGAGCAGTACTTC.

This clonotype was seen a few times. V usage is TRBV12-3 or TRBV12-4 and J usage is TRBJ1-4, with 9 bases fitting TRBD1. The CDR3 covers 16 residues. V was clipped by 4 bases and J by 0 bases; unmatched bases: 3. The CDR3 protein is CASSSWDRATNEKLFF. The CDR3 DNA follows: TGTGCCAGCAGTTCCTGGGACAGGGCAACTAATGAAAAACTGTTTTTT.

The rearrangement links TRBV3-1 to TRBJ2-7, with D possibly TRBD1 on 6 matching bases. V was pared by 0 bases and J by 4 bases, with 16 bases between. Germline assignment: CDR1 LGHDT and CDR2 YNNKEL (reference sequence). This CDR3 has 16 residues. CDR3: CASSQDLGRGPYEQYF. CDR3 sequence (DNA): TGTGCCAGCAGCCAAGATTTGGGCAGGGGACCATACGAGCAGTACTTC.

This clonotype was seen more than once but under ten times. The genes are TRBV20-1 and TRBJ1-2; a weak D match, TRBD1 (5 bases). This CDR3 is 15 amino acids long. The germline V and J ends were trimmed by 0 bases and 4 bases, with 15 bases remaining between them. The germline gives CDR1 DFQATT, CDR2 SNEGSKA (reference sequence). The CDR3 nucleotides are TGCAGTGCTAGAGATCTTAAGGGGCCGGTCTATGGCTACACCTTC. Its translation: CSARDLKGPVYGYTF.

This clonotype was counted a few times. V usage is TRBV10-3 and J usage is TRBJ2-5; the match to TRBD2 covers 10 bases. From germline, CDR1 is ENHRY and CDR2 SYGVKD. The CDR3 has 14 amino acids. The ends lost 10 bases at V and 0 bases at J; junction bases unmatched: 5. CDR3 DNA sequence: TGTGCCAGCTCCGGGACTAGCGACCAAGAGACCCAGTACTTC. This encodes CASSGTSDQETQYF.

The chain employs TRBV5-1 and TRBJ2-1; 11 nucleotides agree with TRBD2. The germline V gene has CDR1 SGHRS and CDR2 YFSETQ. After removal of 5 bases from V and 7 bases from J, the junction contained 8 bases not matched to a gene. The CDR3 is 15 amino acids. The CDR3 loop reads CASRNSGRAENEQFF. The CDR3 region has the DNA TGCGCCAGCAGAAATAGCGGGAGGGCTGAAAATGAGCAGTTCTTC.

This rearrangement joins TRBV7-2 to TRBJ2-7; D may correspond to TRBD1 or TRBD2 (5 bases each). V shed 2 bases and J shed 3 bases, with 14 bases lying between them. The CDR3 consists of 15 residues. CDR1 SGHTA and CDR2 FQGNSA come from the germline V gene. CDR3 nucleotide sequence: TGTGCCAGCAGCTTAACCCCCGGGACCAACTACGAGCAGTACTTC. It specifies CASSLTPGTNYEQYF.

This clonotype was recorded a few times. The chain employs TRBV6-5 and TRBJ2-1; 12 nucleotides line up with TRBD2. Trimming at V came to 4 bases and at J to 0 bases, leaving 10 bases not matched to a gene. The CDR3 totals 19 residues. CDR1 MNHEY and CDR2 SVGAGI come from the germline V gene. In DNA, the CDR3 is TGTGCCAGCAGTTCCGGGACTAGCGGGCCAAAGAGCTCCTACAATGAGCAGTTCTTC. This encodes CASSSGTSGPKSSYNEQFF.

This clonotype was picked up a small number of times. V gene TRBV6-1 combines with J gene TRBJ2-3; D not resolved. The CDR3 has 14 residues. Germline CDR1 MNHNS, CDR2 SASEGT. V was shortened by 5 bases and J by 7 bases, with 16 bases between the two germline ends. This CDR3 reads CASSPILSINTQYF. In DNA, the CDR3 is TGTGCCAGCAGTCCTATCCTATCCATTAATACGCAGTATTTT.

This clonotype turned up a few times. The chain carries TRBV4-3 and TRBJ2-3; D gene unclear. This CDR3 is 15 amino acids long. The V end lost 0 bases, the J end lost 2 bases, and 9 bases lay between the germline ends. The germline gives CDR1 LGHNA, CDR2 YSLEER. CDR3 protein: CASSQDLSYTDTQYF. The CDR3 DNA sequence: TGCGCCAGCAGCCAAGATCTTAGTTACACAGATACGCAGTATTTT.

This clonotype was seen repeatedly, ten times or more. This chain's CDR3 is CASSHRDRVTEAFF. The CDR3 coding sequence is TGTGCCAGCAGCCACCGGGACAGGGTAACTGAAGCTTTCTTT. The chain combines TRBV4-2 with TRBJ1-1; 9 bases agree with TRBD1. Germline V lookup: CDR1 LGHNA, CDR2 YNFKEQ. Trimming took 3 bases from V and 5 from J; bases not matched to a gene: 4. The CDR3 has 14 residues.

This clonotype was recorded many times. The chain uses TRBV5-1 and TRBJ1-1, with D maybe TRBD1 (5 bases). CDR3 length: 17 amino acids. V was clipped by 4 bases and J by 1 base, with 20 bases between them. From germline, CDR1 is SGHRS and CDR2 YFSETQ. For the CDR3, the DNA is TGCGCCAGCAGCCCTAGGACAACTCAGGGTCGGAACACTGAAGCTTTCTTT. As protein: CASSPRTTQGRNTEAFF.

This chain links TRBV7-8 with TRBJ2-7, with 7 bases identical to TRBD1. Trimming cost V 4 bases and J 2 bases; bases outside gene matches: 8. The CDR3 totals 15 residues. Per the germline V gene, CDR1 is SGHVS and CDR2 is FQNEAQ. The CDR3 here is CASSSRDRTAYEQYF. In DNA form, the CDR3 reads TGTGCCAGCAGCTCCCGGGACAGAACTGCCTACGAGCAGTACTTC.

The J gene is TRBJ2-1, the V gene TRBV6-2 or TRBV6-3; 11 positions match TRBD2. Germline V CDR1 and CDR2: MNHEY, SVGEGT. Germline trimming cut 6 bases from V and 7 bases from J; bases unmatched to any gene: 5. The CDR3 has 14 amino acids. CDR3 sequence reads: CASRTGLAVNEQFF. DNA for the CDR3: TGTGCCAGCAGGACGGGACTAGCGGTTAATGAGCAGTTCTTC.

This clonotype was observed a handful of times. CDR3 in amino acids: CASSLLTSPDTQYF. The DNA for the CDR3 is TGTGCCAGCAGCTTGCTCACTAGCCCAGATACGCAGTATTTT. The chain employs TRBV5-4 and TRBJ2-3, with a possible D match to TRBD2 (6 bases). The germline V gene encodes CDR1 SGHNT and CDR2 YYREEE (reference sequence). The CDR3 runs 14 residues. V lost 1 base and J lost 4, with 10 bases in between.

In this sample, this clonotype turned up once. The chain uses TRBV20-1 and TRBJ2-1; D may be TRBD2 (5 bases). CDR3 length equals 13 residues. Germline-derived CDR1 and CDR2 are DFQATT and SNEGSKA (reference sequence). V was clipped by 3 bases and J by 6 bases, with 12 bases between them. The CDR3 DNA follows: TGCAGTGCTAGTCGGGGAACTGCCAATGAGCAGTTCTTC. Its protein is CSASRGTANEQFF.